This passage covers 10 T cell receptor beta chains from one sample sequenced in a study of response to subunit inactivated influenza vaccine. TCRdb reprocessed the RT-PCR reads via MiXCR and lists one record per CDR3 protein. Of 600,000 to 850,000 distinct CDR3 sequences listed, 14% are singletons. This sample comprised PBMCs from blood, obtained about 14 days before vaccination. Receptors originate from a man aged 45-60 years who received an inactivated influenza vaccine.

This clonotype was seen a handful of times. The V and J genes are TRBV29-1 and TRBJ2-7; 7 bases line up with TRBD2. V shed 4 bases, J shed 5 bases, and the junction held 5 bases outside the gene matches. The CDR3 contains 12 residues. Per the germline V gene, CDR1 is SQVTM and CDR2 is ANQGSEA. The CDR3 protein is CSVAYGGNEQYF. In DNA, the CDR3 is TGCAGCGTTGCGTACGGGGGGAACGAGCAGTACTTC.

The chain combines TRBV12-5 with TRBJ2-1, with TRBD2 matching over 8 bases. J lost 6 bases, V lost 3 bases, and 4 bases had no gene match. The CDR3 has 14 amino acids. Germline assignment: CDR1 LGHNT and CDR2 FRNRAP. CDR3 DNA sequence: TGTGCTAGTGGTTTTGGACTAGCCCCCAATGAGCAGTTCTTC. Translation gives CASGFGLAPNEQFF.

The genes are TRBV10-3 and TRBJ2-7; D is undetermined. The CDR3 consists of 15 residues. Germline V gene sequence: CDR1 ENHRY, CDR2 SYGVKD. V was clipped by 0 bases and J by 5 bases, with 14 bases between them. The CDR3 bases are TGTGCCATCAGTGAGTCGGAGCAGAGCCGGGACGAGCAGTACTTC. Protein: CAISESEQSRDEQYF.

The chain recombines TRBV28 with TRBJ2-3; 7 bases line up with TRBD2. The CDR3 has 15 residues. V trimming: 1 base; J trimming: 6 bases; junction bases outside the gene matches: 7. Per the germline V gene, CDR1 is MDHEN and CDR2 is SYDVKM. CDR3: CASSLLAGDGDTQYF. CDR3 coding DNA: TGTGCCAGCAGTTTATTGGCGGGAGATGGGGATACGCAGTATTTT.

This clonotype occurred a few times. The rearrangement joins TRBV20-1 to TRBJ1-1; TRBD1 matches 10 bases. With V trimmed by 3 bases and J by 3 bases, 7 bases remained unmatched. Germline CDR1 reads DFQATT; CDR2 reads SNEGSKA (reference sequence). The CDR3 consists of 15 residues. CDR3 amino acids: CSASSGDRGYTEAFF. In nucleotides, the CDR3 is TGCAGTGCTAGCTCCGGGGACAGGGGATACACTGAAGCTTTCTTT.

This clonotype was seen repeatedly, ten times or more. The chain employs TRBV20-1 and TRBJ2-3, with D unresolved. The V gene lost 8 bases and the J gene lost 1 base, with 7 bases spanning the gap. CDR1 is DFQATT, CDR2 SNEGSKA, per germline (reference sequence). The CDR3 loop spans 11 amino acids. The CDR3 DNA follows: TGCAGTCCCACACGCACAGATACGCAGTATTTT. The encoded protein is CSPTRTDTQYF.

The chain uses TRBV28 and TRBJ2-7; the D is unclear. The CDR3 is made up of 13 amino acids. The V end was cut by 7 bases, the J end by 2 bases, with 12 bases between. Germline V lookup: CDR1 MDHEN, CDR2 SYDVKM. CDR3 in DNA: TGTGCCAGCACCCCCTGGGCCACCTACGAGCAGTACTTC. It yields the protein CASTPWATYEQYF. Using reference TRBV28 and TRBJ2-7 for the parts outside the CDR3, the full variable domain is DVKVTQSSRYLVKRTGEKVFLECVQDMDHENMFWYRQDPGLGLRLIYFSYDVKMKEKGDIPEGYSVSREKKERFSLILESASTNQTSMYLCASTPWATYEQYFGPGTRLTVT.

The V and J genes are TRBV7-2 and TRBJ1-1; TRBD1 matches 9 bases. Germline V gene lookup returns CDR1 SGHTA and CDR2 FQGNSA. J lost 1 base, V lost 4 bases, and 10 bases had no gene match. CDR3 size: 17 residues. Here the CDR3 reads CASSSRGTGPGNTEAFF. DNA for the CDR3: TGTGCCAGCAGCTCAAGGGGGACAGGGCCGGGGAACACTGAAGCTTTCTTT.

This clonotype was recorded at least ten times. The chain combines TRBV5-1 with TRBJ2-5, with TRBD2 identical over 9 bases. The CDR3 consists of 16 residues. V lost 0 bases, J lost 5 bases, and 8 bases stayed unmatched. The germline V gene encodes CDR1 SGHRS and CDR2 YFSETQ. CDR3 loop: CASSLDPGLAGETQYF. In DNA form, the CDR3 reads TGCGCCAGCAGCTTGGATCCGGGACTAGCTGGGGAGACCCAGTACTTC.

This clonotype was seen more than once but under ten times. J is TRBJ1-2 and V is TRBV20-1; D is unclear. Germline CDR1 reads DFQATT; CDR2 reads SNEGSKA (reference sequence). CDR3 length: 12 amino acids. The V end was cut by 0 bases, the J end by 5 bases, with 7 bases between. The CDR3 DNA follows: TGCAGTGCTAGAGATCAGAGTTATGGCTACACCTTC. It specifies CSARDQSYGYTF.